The rows below give T cell receptor beta chains drawn from one sample of a study of human T cells and chemical hapten exposure. TCRdb re-called the RACE reads through MiXCR, storing one row per CDR3 protein. The top ten clones hold about a tenth of a sample with about 97,000 distinct CDR3 sequences, 25% to 35% of them seen once. Here the sequenced sample was whole blood, taken in connection with sensitization to the hapten diphenylcyclopropenone (DPC). These receptor sequences come from a man aged 35 to 55 with alopecia areata. Some clones in this sample may be carry-over from other donors' samples. The CDR3 runs from the conserved cysteine through the conserved F or W. The order of the fields is CDR3 protein, CDR3 DNA, clone size, J gene, D gene, V gene. D genes are given only for firm matches. Size tells how often a clone was seen (once, few, many) or the class of an expanded clone, and some rows leave it out.

cdr3_aa: CASSLAVTSVPGDF
cdr3_nt: TGTGCCAGCAGCTTAGCAGTGACTAGCGTTCCGGGGGACTTC
clone_size: NA
j_call: TRBJ2-5
d_call: TRBD2
v_call: TRBV11-2

cdr3_aa: CASSSAGASYNEQFF
cdr3_nt: TGTGCCAGCAGTTCCGCAGGGGCATCCTACAATGAGCAGTTCTTC
clone_size: few
j_call: TRBJ2-1
d_call: NA
v_call: TRBV6-5

cdr3_aa: CASIDPTSTDTQYF
cdr3_nt: TGTGCCAGCATAGATCCGACCAGCACAGATACGCAGTATTTT
clone_size: few
j_call: TRBJ2-3
d_call: NA
v_call: TRBV2

cdr3_aa: CASSRSGTGANVLTF
cdr3_nt: TGTGCCAGCTCTAGATCGGGGACAGGGGCCAACGTCCTGACTTTC
clone_size: few
j_call: TRBJ2-6
d_call: NA
v_call: TRBV6-2/TRBV6-3

cdr3_aa: CASSYSRLAGYEQYF
cdr3_nt: TGTGCCAGCAGTTACTCCCGGCTAGCGGGCTACGAGCAGTACTTC
clone_size: few
j_call: TRBJ2-7
d_call: TRBD2
v_call: TRBV6-5

cdr3_aa: CASSLGLGTGDTDTQYF
cdr3_nt: TGTGCCAGCAGCCTGGGCCTTGGGACAGGGGACACAGATACGCAGTATTTT
clone_size: NA
j_call: TRBJ2-3
d_call: TRBD1
v_call: TRBV7-2

cdr3_aa: CASSQAPVGYPLHF
cdr3_nt: TGCGCCAGCAGCCAAGCCCCCGTTGGGTATCCCCTCCACTTT
clone_size: few
j_call: TRBJ1-6
d_call: NA
v_call: TRBV4-3

cdr3_aa: CASSPPRNTEAFF
cdr3_nt: TGTGCCAGCAGTCCGCCGAGGAACACTGAAGCTTTCTTT
clone_size: NA
j_call: TRBJ1-1
d_call: NA
v_call: TRBV28

cdr3_aa: CASSLRDSNSGNTIYF
cdr3_nt: TGCGCCAGCAGCTTACGGGACAGTAACTCTGGAAACACCATATATTTT
clone_size: few
j_call: TRBJ1-3
d_call: TRBD1
v_call: TRBV4-1

cdr3_aa: CATRQGRGEQYF
cdr3_nt: TGTGCCACCCGGCAGGGACGGGGCGAGCAGTACTTC
clone_size: few
j_call: TRBJ2-7
d_call: NA
v_call: TRBV25-1

cdr3_aa: CASSTGRAYEQFF
cdr3_nt: TGTGCCAGCAGTACGGGACGAGCCTATGAGCAGTTCTTC
clone_size: once
j_call: TRBJ2-1
d_call: NA
v_call: TRBV7-3

cdr3_aa: CASSPVTGSGQPQHF
cdr3_nt: TGTGCCAGCTCACCCGTGACAGGGTCCGGTCAGCCCCAGCATTTT
clone_size: NA
j_call: TRBJ1-5
d_call: TRBD1
v_call: TRBV18

cdr3_aa: CASNRGGGDQETQYF
cdr3_nt: TGCGCCAGCAACCGCGGGGGGGGCGACCAAGAGACCCAGTACTTC
clone_size: NA
j_call: TRBJ2-5
d_call: TRBD2
v_call: TRBV5-1

cdr3_aa: CASSLGRSYEKLFF
cdr3_nt: TGCGCCAGCAGCTTGGGGAGGAGCTATGAAAAACTGTTTTTT
clone_size: few
j_call: TRBJ1-4
d_call: NA
v_call: TRBV5-1

cdr3_aa: CASSWGLAGGQETQYF
cdr3_nt: TGTGCCAGCAGCTGGGGACTAGCGGGAGGTCAAGAGACCCAGTACTTC
clone_size: NA
j_call: TRBJ2-5
d_call: TRBD2
v_call: TRBV7-2

cdr3_aa: CASKLAGGGHNEQFF
cdr3_nt: TGTGCCAGCAAACTAGCGGGAGGGGGTCACAATGAGCAGTTCTTC
clone_size: NA
j_call: TRBJ2-1
d_call: TRBD2
v_call: TRBV28

cdr3_aa: CASSLRQGVYEQYF
cdr3_nt: TGTGCCAGCAGTCTCCGACAGGGGGTCTACGAGCAGTACTTC
clone_size: few
j_call: TRBJ2-7
d_call: TRBD1
v_call: TRBV6-2/TRBV6-3

cdr3_aa: CASGGGDKGETQYF
cdr3_nt: TGTGCCAGCGGAGGTGGGGACAAAGGGGAGACCCAGTACTTC
clone_size: few
j_call: TRBJ2-5
d_call: NA
v_call: TRBV6-5

cdr3_aa: CASSYSPHYESNTGELFF
cdr3_nt: TGTGCCAGCAGTTACTCGCCTCACTACGAATCGAACACCGGGGAGCTGTTTTTT
clone_size: NA
j_call: TRBJ2-2
d_call: NA
v_call: TRBV6-2/TRBV6-3

cdr3_aa: CASSWTSGSSYEQYF
cdr3_nt: TGTGCCAGCAGCTGGACTAGCGGGAGCTCCTACGAGCAGTACTTC
clone_size: NA
j_call: TRBJ2-7
d_call: TRBD2
v_call: TRBV27

cdr3_aa: CSVGGTDSSYNEQFF
cdr3_nt: TGCAGCGTGGGGGGGACCGATAGCTCCTACAATGAGCAGTTCTTC
clone_size: few
j_call: TRBJ2-1
d_call: TRBD2
v_call: TRBV29-1

cdr3_aa: CASSLTGIVNSNEQFF
cdr3_nt: TGTGCCAGCAGTTTAACGGGGATAGTTAACAGCAATGAGCAGTTCTTC
clone_size: few
j_call: TRBJ2-1
d_call: NA
v_call: TRBV12-3/TRBV12-4

cdr3_aa: CASSMQAGGDYEQYF
cdr3_nt: TGTGCCAGCAGCATGCAGGCGGGAGGAGACTACGAGCAGTACTTC
clone_size: NA
j_call: TRBJ2-7
d_call: TRBD2
v_call: TRBV6-6

cdr3_aa: CSARGTGGINQPQHF
cdr3_nt: TGCAGTGCTAGAGGGACAGGGGGCATCAATCAGCCCCAGCATTTT
clone_size: NA
j_call: TRBJ1-5
d_call: TRBD1
v_call: TRBV20-1

cdr3_aa: CASRGGWTAYEQYF
cdr3_nt: TGTGCCAGCAGGGGGGGGTGGACAGCCTACGAGCAGTACTTC
clone_size: few
j_call: TRBJ2-7
d_call: NA
v_call: TRBV28

cdr3_aa: CATAEGTDTQYF
cdr3_nt: TGTGCCACCGCCGAGGGCACAGATACGCAGTATTTT
clone_size: NA
j_call: TRBJ2-3
d_call: NA
v_call: TRBV18

cdr3_aa: CASSSQGVKGETQYF
cdr3_nt: TGTGCCAGCAGCTCTCAGGGGGTTAAGGGGGAGACCCAGTACTTC
clone_size: few
j_call: TRBJ2-5
d_call: TRBD1
v_call: TRBV7-2

cdr3_aa: CASSYSRGPNQPQHF
cdr3_nt: TGTGCCAGCAGTTACTCGAGAGGTCCCAATCAGCCCCAGCATTTT
clone_size: NA
j_call: TRBJ1-5
d_call: NA
v_call: TRBV6-5

cdr3_aa: CASSVQEFYGYNF
cdr3_nt: TGTGCCAGCAGTGTGCAGGAGTTCTATGGCTACAACTTC
clone_size: NA
j_call: TRBJ1-2
d_call: NA
v_call: TRBV6-1

cdr3_aa: CASSLTGIDQETQYF
cdr3_nt: TGCGCCAGCAGCTTAACAGGGATCGACCAAGAGACCCAGTACTTC
clone_size: few
j_call: TRBJ2-5
d_call: NA
v_call: TRBV5-1

cdr3_aa: CASSESKGTGELFF
cdr3_nt: TGTGCCAGCAGTGAATCAAAGGGAACCGGGGAGCTGTTTTTT
clone_size: few
j_call: TRBJ2-2
d_call: NA
v_call: TRBV25-1

cdr3_aa: CASSYASGPRGYEQYF
cdr3_nt: TGTGCCAGCAGTTACGCTTCCGGGCCCCGGGGGTACGAGCAGTACTTC
clone_size: many
j_call: TRBJ2-7
d_call: NA
v_call: TRBV6-2/TRBV6-3

cdr3_aa: CSVIPSSYNSPLHF
cdr3_nt: TGCAGTGTAATCCCGAGCTCCTATAATTCACCCCTCCACTTT
clone_size: few
j_call: TRBJ1-6
d_call: NA
v_call: TRBV20-1

cdr3_aa: CATATSSTDTQYF
cdr3_nt: TGCGCCACAGCAACCAGTAGCACAGATACGCAGTATTTT
clone_size: once
j_call: TRBJ2-3
d_call: NA
v_call: TRBV5-1

cdr3_aa: CASSHPGNEQFF
cdr3_nt: TGTGCCAGCAGCCACCCCGGCAATGAGCAGTTCTTC
clone_size: few
j_call: TRBJ2-1
d_call: NA
v_call: TRBV7-2

cdr3_aa: CASSSPRQAEQYF
cdr3_nt: TGTGCCAGCAGCTCGCCTCGACAGGCTGAGCAGTACTTC
clone_size: NA
j_call: TRBJ2-7
d_call: NA
v_call: TRBV7-8

cdr3_aa: CATLSGTYPQVVDTQYF
cdr3_nt: TGTGCCACCCTCTCCGGGACATACCCCCAGGTGGTTGATACGCAGTATTTT
clone_size: few
j_call: TRBJ2-3
d_call: NA
v_call: TRBV6-1

cdr3_aa: CASSHGGVPYEQYF
cdr3_nt: TGTGCCAGCAGTCACGGCGGGGTACCCTACGAGCAGTACTTC
clone_size: few
j_call: TRBJ2-7
d_call: NA
v_call: TRBV14

cdr3_aa: CASSWAGDEKLFF
cdr3_nt: TGTGCCAGCAGTTGGGCGGGGGATGAAAAACTGTTTTTT
clone_size: NA
j_call: TRBJ1-4
d_call: NA
v_call: TRBV28

cdr3_aa: CASSPQGPQHEQYF
cdr3_nt: TGTGCCAGCAGTCCACAGGGGCCCCAACACGAGCAGTACTTC
clone_size: NA
j_call: TRBJ2-7
d_call: TRBD1
v_call: TRBV25-1

cdr3_aa: CASTPPGGRSNQPQHF
cdr3_nt: TGTGCCAGCACTCCCCCCGGCGGCAGGAGCAATCAGCCCCAGCATTTT
clone_size: few
j_call: TRBJ1-5
d_call: NA
v_call: TRBV6-6

cdr3_aa: CASSFFGGYEQYF
cdr3_nt: TGTGCCAGCAGTTTCTTCGGGGGTTACGAGCAGTACTTC
clone_size: NA
j_call: TRBJ2-7
d_call: NA
v_call: TRBV27

cdr3_aa: CSPRDRVFMNTEAFF
cdr3_nt: TGCAGTCCCCGGGACAGAGTTTTCATGAACACTGAAGCTTTCTTT
clone_size: many
j_call: TRBJ1-1
d_call: TRBD1
v_call: TRBV20-1

cdr3_aa: CASSRTGGLGCNQPQHF
cdr3_nt: TGTGCCAGCAGTAGGACAGGGGGGCTTGGTTGCAATCAGCCCCAGCATTTT
clone_size: NA
j_call: TRBJ1-5
d_call: TRBD1
v_call: TRBV12-3/TRBV12-4

cdr3_aa: CAISSVEGAADTQYF
cdr3_nt: TGTGCCATCAGCTCGGTCGAGGGGGCCGCAGATACGCAGTATTTT
clone_size: few
j_call: TRBJ2-3
d_call: TRBD1
v_call: TRBV10-3

cdr3_aa: CASSAPSGNSPYEQYF
cdr3_nt: TGTGCCAGCAGTGCCCCTTCCGGGAACAGCCCCTACGAGCAGTACTTC
clone_size: few
j_call: TRBJ2-7
d_call: NA
v_call: TRBV28

cdr3_aa: CASSYSSFASGRASETQYF
cdr3_nt: TGTGCCAGCAGTTACTCGAGTTTTGCTAGCGGGAGGGCCAGTGAGACCCAGTACTTC
clone_size: NA
j_call: TRBJ2-5
d_call: TRBD2
v_call: TRBV6-5

cdr3_aa: CASRTGGVGNQPQHF
cdr3_nt: TGTGCCAGCAGAACAGGAGGCGTAGGCAATCAGCCCCAGCATTTT
clone_size: few
j_call: TRBJ1-5
d_call: NA
v_call: TRBV6-2/TRBV6-3

cdr3_aa: CASSTRGAGGPDTQYF
cdr3_nt: TGTGCCAGCAGTACCCGCGGGGCGGGAGGGCCGGATACGCAGTATTTT
clone_size: few
j_call: TRBJ2-3
d_call: TRBD2
v_call: TRBV6-5

cdr3_aa: CASRRDRPYEQYF
cdr3_nt: TGTGCCAGCAGGAGGGATAGGCCCTACGAGCAGTACTTC
clone_size: NA
j_call: TRBJ2-7
d_call: NA
v_call: TRBV6-2/TRBV6-3

cdr3_aa: CASSLYREPYEQYF
cdr3_nt: TGTGCCAGCAGTTTATACAGAGAACCCTACGAGCAGTACTTC
clone_size: few
j_call: TRBJ2-7
d_call: NA
v_call: TRBV28

cdr3_aa: CASSQWGNTDTQYF
cdr3_nt: TGTGCCAGCAGTCAGTGGGGAAACACAGATACGCAGTATTTT
clone_size: NA
j_call: TRBJ2-3
d_call: NA
v_call: TRBV27

cdr3_aa: CASSPQTGFTEAFF
cdr3_nt: TGTGCCAGCAGCCCCCAGACAGGGTTCACTGAAGCTTTCTTT
clone_size: NA
j_call: TRBJ1-1
d_call: TRBD1
v_call: TRBV11-3

cdr3_aa: CASKLTVNTEAFF
cdr3_nt: TGCGCCAGCAAATTAACGGTGAACACTGAAGCTTTCTTT
clone_size: NA
j_call: TRBJ1-1
d_call: NA
v_call: TRBV10-1

cdr3_aa: CASSQDSATGYGYTF
cdr3_nt: TGTGCCAGCAGCCAAGATTCGGCGACAGGGTACGGCTACACCTTC
clone_size: NA
j_call: TRBJ1-2
d_call: TRBD1
v_call: TRBV3-1

cdr3_aa: CASSLSSPGGDGYGDTF
cdr3_nt: TGTGCCAGCAGTTTATCGTCCCCAGGGGGAGATGGGTATGGCGACACCTTC
clone_size: NA
j_call: TRBJ1-2
d_call: TRBD1
v_call: TRBV27

cdr3_aa: CASTQSGLTNYGYTF
cdr3_nt: TGTGCCAGCACCCAATCAGGACTGACTAACTATGGCTACACCTTC
clone_size: few
j_call: TRBJ1-2
d_call: NA
v_call: TRBV12-3/TRBV12-4